This T cell receptor (beta chain) was retrieved from a study of blood T cell repertoires in COVID-19. Overall study context: COVID-19 samples from acute and convalescent phases originated in the United States, Italy and Spain. T cells, B-cell-depleted T cells, or PBMCs supplied cDNA or gDNA.

CDR1 and CDR2 (germline): LGHDT, YNNKEL (reference sequence). This CDR3 has 13 residues. Trimming shortened V by 2 bases and J by 3 bases, and 5 bases separated the two germline ends. This clone was observed a single time. Per the study methods: By means of reference gene primer amplification, nucleated cell counts were estimated. Assay used: immunoSEQ multiplex PCR; TCRdb lists only in-frame clones, some missing. V, J and clone size reflect that table, while D and trimming were determined from the DNA. The sample shows about 180,000 clones, 80% to 90% of them seen only once. The source material was peripheral blood. The gene calls are TRBV3-1 (or the pseudogene TRBV3-2) and TRBJ2-1; D not resolved. The clonotype was recovered from a man between 60 and 75 years old with acute or convalescent COVID-19. The CDR3 DNA reads TGTGCCAGCAGCCAAACACACTACAATGAGCAGTTCTTC. Encoded protein: CASSQTHYNEQFF.